This TCR beta chain appears in the sequencing data of a study of beta chain features in type 1 diabetes. Isolated RNA was reverse transcribed in full, so expressed TCRB transcripts were sequenced. An average around 3.3 million reads came from naive, central memory and regulatory T cell samples. Data came from immunoSEQ multiplex PCR; TCRdb stores just in-frame clones and leaves some out. The sample lists 300,000 or so clones; about a tenth were seen once. The study, taken as a whole, reports: Type 1 diabetes patients had fewer VDJ junction insertions and more deletions. Within each of all four CD4+ subsets, Type 1 diabetes patients had TCRB CDR3s that were moderately but significantly shorter. Researchers cautioned that cDNA sequencing could over-represent cells with high TCR expression. Comparison showed that naive, central memory and Treg TCRB repertoires appeared more similar among patients than among healthy donors.

Germline V gene lookup returns CDR1 LNHDA and CDR2 SQIVND (reference sequence). The CDR3 contains 16 residues. The V end lost 1 base, the J end lost 8 bases, and 15 bases lay between the germline ends. This clone has just a few counts. Its antigen is not known. The chain couples TRBV19 to TRBJ1-6, with unresolved D. The source material was central memory CD4+ T cells from blood. The source is a man aged 30 to 39 with type 1 diabetes. CDR3 sequence (DNA): TGTGCCAGTAGTATAGGGACGGCGACGTTCGATTCACCCCTCCACTTT. It yields the protein CASSIGTATFDSPLHF.